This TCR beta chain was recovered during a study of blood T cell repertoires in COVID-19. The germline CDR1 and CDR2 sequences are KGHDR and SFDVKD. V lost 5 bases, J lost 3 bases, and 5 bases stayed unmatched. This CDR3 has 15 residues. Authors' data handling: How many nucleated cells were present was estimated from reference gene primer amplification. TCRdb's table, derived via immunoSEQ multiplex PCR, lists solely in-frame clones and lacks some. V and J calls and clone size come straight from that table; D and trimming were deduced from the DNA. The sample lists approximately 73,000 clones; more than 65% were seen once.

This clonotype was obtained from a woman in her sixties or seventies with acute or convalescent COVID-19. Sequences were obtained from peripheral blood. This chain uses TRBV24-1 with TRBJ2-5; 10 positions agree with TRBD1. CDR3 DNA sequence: TGTGCCACCAGTGGGTGGGACAGGGGAAAAGAGACCCAGTACTTC. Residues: CATSGWDRGKETQYF.